The rows below give T cell receptor beta chains drawn from one sample of a study of cytomegalovirus exposure and HLA in healthy donors. Measured with immunoSEQ multiplex PCR; TCRdb has only the in-frame clones, and not every one. Found here are approximately 160,000 clones, around three quarters of them singletons; the top ten hold roughly 0.99%. Material: PBMCs. The receptors here all came from a woman aged 40-49 years in good health and CMV-seronegative. Each CDR3 is given with its conserved first and last residue.

v_call cdr3_aa
TRBV5-4 CASSTGGGRSYNEQFF
TRBV9 CASSFLRALHDYTF
TRBV4-2 CASSQETSGVNTGELFF
TRBV27 CASSLTDPKRAFF
TRBV5-1 CASSLAGDTQYF
TRBV27 CASSLWGSKAGEQQYF
TRBV7-2 CASSLVGQGGEQYF
TRBV19 CASRPQGAGVSYEQYF
TRBV28 CASSLSGGRLNTEAFF
TRBV6-5 CASSRGQGNGYTF
TRBV28 CASSLVQGAHGNQPQHF
TRBV27 CASSFAGDQPQHF
TRBV5-6 CASSPDRARENYEQYF
TRBV7-9 CASNAGVLAATYNEQFF
TRBV11-2 CASSRGQNTEAFF
TRBV28 CASSHDRGQETQYF
TRBV27 CASSSRRLGQANEQFF
TRBV7-2 CASSPSQGWGTEAFF
TRBV6-6 CASSYARAANTEAFF
TRBV29-1 CSTREGSSNYGYTF
TRBV5-6 CASSRRTSAGEQYF
TRBV10-3 CAIRPTQGAGGNTIYF
TRBV27 CAAISLGGRGPEQYF
TRBV7-9 CASSPIGGLAGNTGELFF
TRBV7-2 CASSSRGGAQYGYTF
TRBV6-1 CASSTTSNYEQYF
TRBV19 CASSVSRGDNYGYTF
TRBV28 CASSLTGGVNQPQHF
TRBV6-1 CASSEGHSGTDTQYF
TRBV29-1 CSHRRGPDTQYF
TRBV13 CASSPQGAIETQYF